The 2 T cell receptor beta chains below were found in one sample sequenced in a study of response to subunit inactivated influenza vaccine. TCRdb reprocessed the RT-PCR reads with MiXCR, giving one entry per CDR3 protein. The table shows 550,000 to 800,000 distinct CDR3 sequences, with about 15% occurring only once. Sequenced material: PBMCs from blood, taken 11 to 12 days after vaccination. The receptors shown here come from a man in his forties or fifties who received an inactivated influenza vaccine.

This clonotype occurred a few times. V gene TRBV6-5 combines with J gene TRBJ2-7; 7 positions agree with TRBD1. The CDR3 covers 14 residues. Germline-derived CDR1 and CDR2 are MNHEY and SVGAGI. V lost 4 bases and J lost 3; bases outside the gene matches: 6. The CDR3 DNA reads TGTGCCAGCAGTTTAGGGGGCTCCGACTACGAGCAGTACTTC. Its translation is CASSLGGSDYEQYF.

Written as DNA, the CDR3 is TGTGCCAGCAGCCAAGGGGACGGGAAATCCTACGAGCAGTACTTC. It yields the protein CASSQGDGKSYEQYF. V gene TRBV3-1 combines with J gene TRBJ2-7; the D gene could be TRBD1 or TRBD2 (5 bases each). The CDR3 is made up of 15 amino acids. The V and J ends lost 1 base and 1 base respectively, with 11 bases between them. Germline V gives CDR1 LGHDT, CDR2 YNNKEL (reference sequence).